The source of this TCR beta chain is a study of blood T cell repertoires in COVID-19. Sequencing was performed with immunoSEQ multiplex PCR; in TCRdb, only in-frame clones are kept and a portion is missing. The sample lists approximately 55,000 clones; around 86% were seen once. The V end was cut by 0 bases, the J end by 4 bases, with 7 bases between. Germline CDR1 is PRHDT and CDR2 is FYEKMQ (reference sequence). This CDR3 is 14 amino acids long. The rearrangement links TRBV13 to TRBJ2-1, with a tentative D call TRBD2 (5 bases). The sample taken for sequencing was peripheral blood. The TCR was taken from a man in his fifties with active COVID-19. The CDR3 nucleotides read TGTGCCAGCAGCTTAGGGCGGGCGTACAATGAGCAGTTCTTC. Amino acids: CASSLGRAYNEQFF.